This T cell receptor (beta chain) was sequenced for a study of blood T cell repertoires in COVID-19. Study in general: Some COVID-19 samples were acute and others convalescent; all came from the United States, Italy and Spain. PBMCs, B-cell-depleted T cells, or T cells provided the cDNA or gDNA that made up the material.

Trimming cost V 5 bases and J 2 bases, with 9 bases left between them. Germline V lookup: CDR1 MNHNY, CDR2 SVGAGI (reference sequence). CDR3 length: 13 amino acids. Methods used by the authors: Amplification with reference gene primers provided the estimates of nucleated cell counts. This table comes from immunoSEQ multiplex PCR, and its TCRdb copy is limited to in-frame clones, with some not included. V and J calls plus clone size are reproduced from that table; the DNA served to infer D and trimming. The repertoire includes 120,000 or so clones, about 86% of them detected once, and 5.5% to 6.5% sits in the top ten.

This sequence originates from an older man with active or convalescent COVID-19. V gene TRBV6-6 combines with J gene TRBJ1-2, with D tentatively TRBD1 (6 bases). Source material: peripheral blood. The CDR3 loop reads CASSPTGNYGYTF. The CDR3 DNA follows: TGTGCCAGCAGTCCGACAGGCAACTATGGCTACACCTTC.